Below are 32 T cell receptor beta chains sequenced from a single sample in a study of blood T cells in healthy people across ages. Through a sample-barcoded 5' primer and a J-beta primer mix, a second PCR was run for 7 to 11 cycles. MiXCR, run by TCRdb on the 5' RACE reads, gives a single entry per CDR3 protein. Among over 1,200,000 distinct CDR3 sequences listed, approximately 59% were seen once. The specimen was blood. The receptors were sampled from a man younger than 35 in good health.

The rearrangement links TRBV6-1 to TRBJ1-4, with 8 bases lining up with TRBD1. With V trimmed by 6 bases and J by 8 bases, 17 bases remained unmatched. CDR3 length: 17 residues. From germline, CDR1 is MNHNS and CDR2 SASEGT. In DNA form, the CDR3 reads TGTGCCAGCAGAGAACTGGGGGCAGGGGGCGCGGGGGAAAAACTGTTTTTT. Translation gives CASRELGAGGAGEKLFF.

This clonotype was detected a few times. The rearrangement joins TRBV4-3 to TRBJ1-6; 7 bases match TRBD1. V lost 0 bases to trimming and J lost 3 bases; unmatched junction nucleotides: 5. This CDR3 comprises 17 residues. Germline CDR1 LGHNA, CDR2 YSLEER. CDR3 residues: CASSQDKGAVYNSPLHF. The CDR3 DNA follows: TGCGCCAGCAGCCAAGATAAGGGGGCTGTCTATAATTCACCCCTCCACTTT.

The gene calls are TRBV5-5 and TRBJ2-4; D is uncertain. The DNA matches TRBJ2-7 better at its end, which makes the J call doubtful. The CDR3 consists of 16 residues. Germline V gene sequence: CDR1 SGHKS, CDR2 YYEKEE (reference sequence). The CDR3 DNA follows: TGTGCCAGCAGCTTGAGTATGGCATCTCGTGCCTACGAGCAGTACTTC. It translates to CASSLSMASRAYEQYF.

The chain links TRBV2 to TRBJ2-5; maybe TRBD1 (6 bases). The DNA end lines up better with TRBJ2-7; the J call may be wrong. CDR1 and CDR2 from the germline V gene are SNHLY and FYNNEI. This CDR3 has 14 residues. CDR3 sequence: CASSGRTGPGEQYF. CDR3 DNA sequence: TGTGCCAGCAGTGGGAGAACAGGGCCAGGCGAGCAGTACTTC.

The CDR3 is CASSLRDRGEGYTF. The CDR3 DNA is TGTGCCAGCAGCCTAAGGGACAGGGGCGAGGGATACACCTTC. The chain uses TRBV3-1 and TRBJ1-2, with 10 bases matching TRBD1. Trimming took 4 bases from V and 11 from J; bases not matched to a gene: 10. Germline CDR1 and CDR2: LGHDT and YNNKEL (reference sequence). The CDR3 length is 14 residues. The whole variable domain, filled in from reference TRBV3-1 and TRBJ1-2, reads DTAVSQTPKYLVTQMGNDKSIKCEQNLGHDTMYWYKQDSKKFLKIMFSYNNKELIINETVPNRFSPKSPDKAHLNLHINSLELGDSAVYFCASSLRDRGEGYTFGSGTRLTVV.

This rearrangement joins TRBV20-1 to TRBJ2-7, with D unclear. This CDR3 contains 13 residues. The V gene lost 6 bases and the J gene lost 2 bases, with 14 bases spanning the gap. CDR1 and CDR2 from the germline V gene are DFQATT and SNEGSKA (reference sequence). The CDR3 is CSARSTSPYEQYF. For the CDR3, the DNA is TGCAGTGCCCGAAGCACTTCCCCCTACGAGCAGTACTTC.

This clonotype was observed a handful of times. This chain connects TRBV28 to TRBJ1-2; no clear D gene. V dropped 2 bases and J dropped 4 bases, with 11 bases sitting between them. There are 14 residues in the CDR3. CDR1 is MDHEN, CDR2 SYDVKM, per germline. CDR3 loop: CASSLGGRIYGYTF. DNA of the CDR3: TGTGCCAGCAGTTTAGGCGGCAGAATCTATGGCTACACCTTC.

The chain employs TRBV20-1 and TRBJ2-5; D is ambiguous. The CDR3 has 13 amino acids. Per germline, CDR1 DFQATT and CDR2 SNEGSKA (reference sequence). V lost 6 bases and J 3 bases, leaving 14 bases between the germline ends. The CDR3 spells CSAVQNREETQYF. CDR3 DNA: TGCAGTGCCGTACAAAACAGAGAAGAGACCCAGTACTTC.

The chain joins TRBV6-2 or TRBV6-3 to TRBJ2-5, with TRBD2 matching over 9 bases. The CDR3 runs to 16 residues. In germline, CDR1 is MNHEY, CDR2 SVGEGT. The V and J ends lost 0 bases and 5 bases, in that order; junction bases with no gene match: 7. The CDR3 bases are TGTGCCAGCAGTTACTCCAGCGGGGGGTCGGAGGAGACCCAGTACTTC. Its translation: CASSYSSGGSEETQYF.

This clonotype has a handful of counts. V and J are TRBV20-1 and TRBJ2-7; D call uncertain. Germline V gene data show CDR1 as DFQATT and CDR2 as SNEGSKA (reference sequence). V was trimmed by 3 bases and J by 2 bases, leaving 14 bases between them. This CDR3 spans 14 amino acids. CDR3: CSASRPVGTYEQYF. The DNA for the CDR3 is TGCAGTGCTAGTAGGCCGGTGGGTACCTACGAGCAGTACTTC.

The rearrangement uses TRBV11-2 and TRBJ1-4; 8 nucleotides match TRBD1. This CDR3 comprises 15 residues. With 5 bases clipped from V and 4 bases from J, the junction kept 6 bases outside the gene matches. Germline CDR1 and CDR2: SGHAT and FQNNGV. The CDR3 DNA reads as TGTGCCAGCAGCCGGACAGGGAGGGTTAATGAAAAACTGTTTTTT. Protein sequence: CASSRTGRVNEKLFF.

The chain has TRBV3-1 and TRBJ2-1, with 8 bases matching TRBD2. The CDR3 consists of 15 residues. The V and J ends lost 1 base and 6 bases, in that order; junction bases with no gene match: 5. Germline V lookup: CDR1 LGHDT, CDR2 YNNKEL (reference sequence). The CDR3 nucleotides read TGTGCCAGCAGCCAAGGATGGGGACTAGTCAATGAGCAGTTCTTC. Amino acids: CASSQGWGLVNEQFF.

The J gene is TRBJ2-3, the V gene TRBV6-6, with 10 bases aligning to TRBD2. The CDR3 spans 15 residues. Germline V gives CDR1 MNHNY, CDR2 SVGAGI (reference sequence). After removal of 5 bases from V and 1 base from J, the junction contained 3 bases not matched to a gene. CDR3 DNA sequence: TGTGCCAGCAGTCAACTAGCGGGACGCACAGATACGCAGTATTTT. Translated, it gives CASSQLAGRTDTQYF.

The chain joins TRBV28 to TRBJ2-2; 7 nucleotides agree with TRBD1. This CDR3 contains 16 residues. With V trimmed by 5 bases and J by 6 bases, 12 bases remained unmatched. Per germline, CDR1 MDHEN and CDR2 SYDVKM. For the CDR3, the DNA is TGTGCCAGCAGTCAACACAGGGGAATGAAGTCCGGGGAGCTGTTTTTT. Translation gives CASSQHRGMKSGELFF.

V usage is TRBV24-1 and J usage is TRBJ2-7; 8 bases align to TRBD1. The germline V gene has CDR1 KGHDR and CDR2 SFDVKD. Trimming at V came to 4 bases and at J to 11 bases, leaving 18 bases not matched to a gene. This CDR3 spans 16 amino acids. CDR3 amino acids: CATSDPRTGRACMEYF. The CDR3 DNA reads TGTGCCACCAGTGACCCTCGGACAGGGCGGGCTTGCATGGAGTACTTC.

The chain links TRBV6-5 to TRBJ1-6; TRBD1 matches at 7 bases. The CDR3 spans 13 residues. The ends lost 7 bases at V and 12 bases at J; junction bases unmatched: 9. The germline V gene has CDR1 MNHEY and CDR2 SVGAGI. CDR3 nucleotides: TGTGCCAGCACCAGGACAGGATCTCTACCCCTCCACTTT. Amino acids: CASTRTGSLPLHF.

The chain links TRBV29-1 to TRBJ2-3; 8 positions match TRBD2. The CDR3 runs 15 residues. Germline V lookup: CDR1 SQVTM, CDR2 ANQGSEA. V lost 4 bases, J lost 0 bases, and 6 bases stayed unmatched. The CDR3 DNA sequence: TGCAGCGTTGCTCCAAGACTAGCGAGCACAGATACGCAGTATTTT. It specifies CSVAPRLASTDTQYF.

The rearrangement uses TRBV20-1 and TRBJ2-5; tentatively, D is TRBD1 (6 bases). Germline CDR1 DFQATT, CDR2 SNEGSKA (reference sequence). Trimming pared 1 base from V and 3 bases from J, leaving 6 bases between. The CDR3 is 12 residues long. This CDR3 is CSARGQEETQYF. The DNA for the CDR3 is TGCAGTGCTAGAGGACAGGAAGAGACCCAGTACTTC.

This rearrangement joins TRBV20-1 to TRBJ2-7; 7 bases fit TRBD2. Germline V gives CDR1 DFQATT, CDR2 SNEGSKA (reference sequence). The trim removed 0 bases at V and 1 base at J, leaving 6 bases unmatched. This CDR3 is 15 amino acids long. The CDR3 DNA follows: TGCAGTGCTAGAGATCGCCTAGCGGAATCCTACGAGCAGTACTTC. Translation: CSARDRLAESYEQYF.

The gene calls are TRBV5-1 and TRBJ2-3; 11 bases are shared with TRBD1. After removal of 1 base from V and 2 bases from J, the junction contained 9 bases not matched to a gene. This CDR3 is built from 18 residues. Germline CDR1 SGHRS, CDR2 YFSETQ. CDR3 in amino acids: CASSLWDRGTRITDTQYF. The DNA of the CDR3 is TGCGCCAGCAGCTTGTGGGACAGGGGGACGCGGATCACAGATACGCAGTATTTT.

The chain uses TRBV20-1 and TRBJ2-3; the D gene could be TRBD1 or TRBD2 (5 bases each). V shed 3 bases and J shed 7 bases, with 8 bases lying between them. CDR1 and CDR2 from the germline V gene are DFQATT and SNEGSKA (reference sequence). The CDR3 contains 11 residues. This CDR3 is CSASGAYTQYF. DNA for the CDR3: TGCAGTGCTAGCGGGGCGTATACGCAGTATTTT.

Concerning this clonotype itself: Lacking the conserved final phenylalanine or tryptophan, this CDR3 likely reflects a read error. This chain links TRBV29-1 with TRBJ2-1; D may be TRBD1 (6 bases). V was cut by 7 bases and J by 5 bases, with 15 bases left in between. The CDR3 spans 13 residues. CDR1 and CDR2 (germline): SQVTM, ANQGSEA. CDR3 region: CSAKGVANNEQFL. The CDR3 DNA reads as TGCAGCGCGAAGGGGGTAGCGAACAATGAGCAGTTCTTG.

This clonotype occurred a few times. The chain recombines TRBV10-3 with TRBJ2-7, with 7 bases fitting TRBD1. After removal of 3 bases from V and 3 bases from J, the junction contained 8 bases not matched to a gene. From germline, CDR1 is ENHRY and CDR2 SYGVKD. The CDR3 has 15 residues. In DNA form, the CDR3 reads TGTGCCATCAGTGACCCCCAGGGGGATGGCTACGAGCAGTACTTC. Amino acids: CAISDPQGDGYEQYF.

CDR3 in amino acids: CSASGQLAEQYF. The CDR3 nucleotides are TGCAGTGCTAGCGGACAACTTGCCGAGCAGTACTTC. The rearrangement joins TRBV20-1 to TRBJ2-7, with a possible D match to TRBD1 (5 bases). The V gene's germline CDR1 is DFQATT and CDR2 SNEGSKA (reference sequence). This CDR3 is built from 12 residues. V lost 3 bases and J lost 6, with 12 bases in between.

Here the CDR3 reads CSARDRIGHEQFF. DNA of the CDR3: TGCAGTGCTAGGGACAGAATTGGCCATGAGCAGTTCTTC. The chain recombines TRBV20-1 with TRBJ2-1, with D maybe TRBD1 (6 bases). Germline loops: CDR1 DFQATT, CDR2 SNEGSKA (reference sequence). Deletions cut 3 bases from V and 8 bases from J, with 14 bases between. The CDR3 is 13 residues long.

This clonotype was recorded a few times. This chain links TRBV10-3 with TRBJ1-6; no reliable D call. The germline V gene encodes CDR1 ENHRY and CDR2 SYGVKD. The CDR3 is 15 residues long. Trimming shortened V by 3 bases and J by 9 bases, and 15 bases separated the two germline ends. The CDR3, as DNA: TGTGCCATCAGTGATCATCCCCAAGCCAGTTCACCCCTCCACTTT. It encodes CAISDHPQASSPLHF.

The V and J genes are TRBV7-2 and TRBJ2-7; a weak D match, TRBD2 (6 bases). This CDR3 has 16 amino acids. The germline V gene encodes CDR1 SGHTA and CDR2 FQGNSA. V shed 1 base and J shed 1 base, with 14 bases lying between them. CDR3 DNA: TGTGCCAGCAGCTTAGTGTTGGGAGGACTGTCCTACGAGCAGTACTTC. It yields the protein CASSLVLGGLSYEQYF. Together with reference TRBV7-2 and TRBJ2-7, the CDR3 gives the full variable domain: GAGVSQSPSNKVTEKGKDVELRCDPISGHTALYWYRQSLGQGLEFLIYFQGNSAPDKSGLPSDRFSAERTGGSVSTLTIQRTQQEDSAVYLCASSLVLGGLSYEQYFGPGTRLTVT.

The rearrangement uses TRBV27 and TRBJ2-3; 7 positions match TRBD1. The junction had 6 bases not matched to a gene; V was cut back by 4 bases and J by 2 bases. The CDR3 runs to 15 residues. CDR1 MNHEY and CDR2 SMNVEV come from the germline V gene (reference sequence). CDR3: CASSSPGTATDTQYF. Here the CDR3 DNA reads TGTGCCAGCAGTTCCCCCGGGACAGCCACAGATACGCAGTATTTT.

This chain joins TRBV6-2 or TRBV6-3 and TRBJ2-1; maybe TRBD1 (8 bases). V shed 6 bases and J shed 10 bases, with 16 bases lying between them. Germline V lookup: CDR1 MNHEY, CDR2 SVGEGT. The CDR3 extends over 13 amino acids. This CDR3 is CASSKDREGEQFF. The CDR3 region has the DNA TGTGCCAGCAGCAAGGACAGGGAGGGCGAGCAGTTCTTC.

This rearrangement joins TRBV7-2 to TRBJ2-5, with D tentatively TRBD1 (6 bases). This CDR3 contains 14 residues. Germline assignment: CDR1 SGHTA and CDR2 FQGNSA. Trimming left V 2 bases short and J 5 bases short, with 12 bases between. DNA for the CDR3: TGTGCCAGCAGCTTAACGGGACAAGCCGAGACCCAGTACTTC. It codes for CASSLTGQAETQYF.

This rearrangement joins TRBV4-3 to TRBJ2-3; 11 nucleotides match TRBD2. J lost 3 bases, V lost 3 bases, and 5 bases had no gene match. Germline CDR1 reads LGHNA; CDR2 reads YSLEER. The CDR3 is 16 amino acids. The CDR3 spells CASSQRTSGLTDTQYF. The CDR3 nucleotides are TGCGCCAGCAGCCAGCGGACTAGCGGGTTGACAGATACGCAGTATTTT.

This chain links TRBV20-1 with TRBJ2-1, with 8 bases fitting TRBD2. CDR3 length: 14 residues. Trimming at V came to 3 bases and at J to 7 bases, leaving 8 bases not matched to a gene. Germline CDR1 DFQATT, CDR2 SNEGSKA (reference sequence). The CDR3 nucleotides are TGCAGTGCTAGGGGACTAGAAGGCCTGAATGAGCAGTTCTTC. Amino acid sequence: CSARGLEGLNEQFF.